The 13 T cell receptor beta chains in this list originate from one sample, sequenced in a study of spatial heterogeneity in lung cancer. TCRdb reanalysed the 5' RACE reads using MiXCR and keeps one entry per CDR3 protein. The profile shows 45,000 or so distinct CDR3 sequences, approximately 12% of them singletons. Time point noted: sample taken at primary tumor resection. Whole RNA came from tumor, nontumor lung or frozen PBMC and was sequenced without being sorted. The specimen was PBMCs, collected at surgery. The receptors derive from a female donor with early-stage non-small cell lung cancer.

The chain uses TRBV20-1 and TRBJ2-2, with TRBD2 matching over 9 bases. The CDR3 loop spans 15 amino acids. Germline values: CDR1 DFQATT, CDR2 SNEGSKA (reference sequence). After removal of 2 bases from V and 2 bases from J, the junction contained 3 bases not matched to a gene. The DNA for the CDR3 is TGCAGTGCTAGACTAGCGGGGATTAACACCGGGGAGCTGTTTTTT. Protein product: CSARLAGINTGELFF.

This clonotype came up a few times. The chain recombines TRBV9 with TRBJ1-3, with a weak D call TRBD1 (5 bases). CDR1 SGDLS and CDR2 YYNGEE come from the germline V gene. V was shortened by 4 bases and J by 0 bases, with 8 bases between the two germline ends. The CDR3 sequence is 14 residues long. CDR3 in amino acids: CASSRGPSGNTIYF. The DNA of the CDR3 is TGTGCCAGCAGCCGGGGACCCTCTGGAAACACCATATATTTT.

In nucleotides, the CDR3 is TGTGCCAGCAGCCCGTTCACTAGCGGGGGGCAACCCTACAATGAGCAGTTCTTC. Translated: CASSPFTSGGQPYNEQFF. The chain combines TRBV4-2 with TRBJ2-1; 12 bases match TRBD2. The CDR3 totals 18 residues. V lost 4 bases and J lost 2; bases outside the gene matches: 9. From germline, CDR1 is LGHNA and CDR2 YNFKEQ.

This clonotype has only a few counts. The rearrangement joins TRBV28 to TRBJ2-7, with 7 bases lining up with TRBD1. The CDR3 extends over 12 amino acids. CDR1 is MDHEN and CDR2 is SYDVKM in the germline V gene. The DNA for the CDR3 is TGTGCAACGAACCGAGACAGGGTAAAGCAGTACTTC. As protein: CATNRDRVKQYF.

CDR3 nucleotides: TGTGCCAGCAGAATCGGACAGGGGAATTCACCCCTCCACTTT. Its translation is CASRIGQGNSPLHF. This rearrangement joins TRBV27 to TRBJ1-6, with 9 bases matching TRBD1. J lost 7 bases, V lost 6 bases, and 4 bases had no gene match. The CDR3 has 14 residues. Germline values: CDR1 MNHEY, CDR2 SMNVEV (reference sequence).

This clonotype was recorded at least ten times. In DNA, the CDR3 is TGTGCTAGTGGTTTGTCCGGATCCGGGTACAATGAGCAGTTCTTC. It translates to CASGLSGSGYNEQFF. This rearrangement joins TRBV12-5 to TRBJ2-1; D not resolved. V dropped 2 bases and J dropped 4 bases, with 12 bases sitting between them. The CDR3 extends over 15 amino acids. Germline assignment: CDR1 LGHNT and CDR2 FRNRAP.

The chain has TRBV24-1 and TRBJ2-3, with TRBD1 matching 12 bases. CDR1 and CDR2 (germline): KGHDR, SFDVKD. This CDR3 comprises 16 residues. J gave up 4 bases and V 4 bases, and 5 bases lay outside the gene matches. The CDR3 here is CATSESGTGGSDTQYF. CDR3 nucleotide sequence: TGTGCCACCAGTGAGTCCGGGACAGGGGGCTCAGATACGCAGTATTTT.

V and J are TRBV6-6 and TRBJ2-7; D possibly corresponds to TRBD1 (5 bases). This CDR3 contains 14 residues. Germline lookup yields CDR1 MNHNY and CDR2 SVGAGI (reference sequence). Trimming left V 4 bases short and J 0 bases short, with 10 bases between. The CDR3 bases are TGTGCCAGCAGTTCATCCGACAGCTCCTACGAGCAGTACTTC. It codes for CASSSSDSSYEQYF.

At least ten counts were recorded for this clonotype. The chain employs TRBV7-9 and TRBJ1-2; D perhaps matches TRBD1 (6 bases). V was trimmed by 1 base and J by 8 bases, leaving 14 bases between them. The CDR3 runs 14 residues. Germline values: CDR1 SEHNR, CDR2 FQNEAQ (reference sequence). In nucleotides, the CDR3 is TGTGCCAGCAGCTTAGAAAACAGGGTTGAGGGCTACACCTTC. Translation: CASSLENRVEGYTF.

This clonotype was recorded a few times. J is TRBJ1-2 and V is TRBV11-1; maybe TRBD1 (6 bases). CDR1 is SGHAT and CDR2 is FQDESV in the germline V gene (reference sequence). The length of the CDR3 is 13 residues. The V end lost 5 bases, the J end lost 2 bases, and 9 bases lay between the germline ends. CDR3 in amino acids: CASSPGQNYGYTF. The CDR3 nucleotides read TGTGCCAGCAGCCCTGGACAGAACTATGGCTACACCTTC.

In this sample, this clonotype turned up many times. V usage is TRBV7-2 and J usage is TRBJ2-5; TRBD2 agrees at 7 bases. This CDR3 is 15 amino acids long. Germline-derived CDR1 and CDR2 are SGHTA and FQGNSA. With 5 bases clipped from V and 3 bases from J, the junction kept 9 bases outside the gene matches. The CDR3 nucleotides are TGTGCCAGCAGCCAAACGACTAGCCCCGAAGAGACCCAGTACTTC. This encodes CASSQTTSPEETQYF.

The J gene is TRBJ1-3, the V gene TRBV12-3 or TRBV12-4; D is unresolved. The CDR3 contains 14 residues. Trimming took off 6 bases at V and 0 bases at J, with 9 bases between the two ends. CDR3 sequence reads: CASRDSPSGNTIYF. In nucleotides, the CDR3 is TGTGCCAGCAGGGACTCACCCTCTGGAAACACCATATATTTT.

The chain couples TRBV9 to TRBJ2-3; 8 positions match TRBD1. V was clipped by 6 bases and J by 2 bases; unmatched bases: 11. Germline values: CDR1 SGDLS, CDR2 YYNGEE. This CDR3 is 16 amino acids long. CDR3 sequence: CASNLGQGDLTDTQYF. DNA of the CDR3: TGTGCCAGCAATCTCGGACAGGGCGACCTCACAGATACGCAGTATTTT.